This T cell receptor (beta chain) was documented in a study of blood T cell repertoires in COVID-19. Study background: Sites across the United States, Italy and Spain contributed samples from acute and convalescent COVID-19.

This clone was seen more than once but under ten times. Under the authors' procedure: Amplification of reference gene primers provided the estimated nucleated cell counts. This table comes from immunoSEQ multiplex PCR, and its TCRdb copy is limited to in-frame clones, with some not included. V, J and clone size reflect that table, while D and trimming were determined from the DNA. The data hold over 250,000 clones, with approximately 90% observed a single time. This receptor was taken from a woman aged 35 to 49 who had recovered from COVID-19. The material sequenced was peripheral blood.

The CDR3 nucleotides are TGTGCCAGCAGCACCGTTAGGGGGAGGGGGGATACGCAGTATTTT. It translates to CASSTVRGRGDTQYF. The rearrangement links TRBV11-2 to TRBJ2-3, with a possible D match to TRBD2 (7 bases). The V end was cut by 5 bases, the J end by 6 bases, with 18 bases between. The CDR3 has 15 amino acids. CDR1 is SGHAT, CDR2 FQNNGV, per germline.